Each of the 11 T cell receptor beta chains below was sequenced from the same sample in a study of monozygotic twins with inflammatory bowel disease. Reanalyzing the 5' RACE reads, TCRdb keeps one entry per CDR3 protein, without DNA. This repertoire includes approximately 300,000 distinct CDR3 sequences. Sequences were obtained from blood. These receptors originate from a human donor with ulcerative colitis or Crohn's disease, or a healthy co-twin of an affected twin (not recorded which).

The CDR3 reads CASSPMKGTEAFF. The V call is TRBV7-9, the J call TRBJ1-1. The CDR3 is 13 residues long. From germline, CDR1 is SEHNR and CDR2 FQNEAQ (reference sequence). The full variable domain, rest sourced from reference TRBV7-9 and TRBJ1-1, is DTGVSQNPRHKITKRGQNVTFRCDPISEHNRLYWYRQTLGQGPEFLTYFQNEAQLEKSRLLSDRFSAERPKGSFSTLEIQRTEQGDSAMYLCASSPMKGTEAFFGQGTRLTVV.

This CDR3 is CASSQTLETYEQYF. This chain links TRBV18 with TRBJ2-7; TCRdb calls TRBD1, which cannot be checked without DNA. Germline V gene data show CDR1 as KGHSH and CDR2 as LQKENI. The CDR3 is made up of 14 amino acids.

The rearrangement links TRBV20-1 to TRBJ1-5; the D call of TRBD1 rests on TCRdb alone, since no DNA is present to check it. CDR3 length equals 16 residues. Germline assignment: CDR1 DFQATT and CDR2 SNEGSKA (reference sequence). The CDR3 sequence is CSAPRDSFLSNQPQHF.

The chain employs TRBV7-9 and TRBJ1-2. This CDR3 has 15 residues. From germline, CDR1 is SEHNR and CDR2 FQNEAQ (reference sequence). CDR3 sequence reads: CASSLVQLSNYGYTF.

CDR3 region: CASSLGTLYEQYF. J is TRBJ2-7 and V is TRBV7-7. CDR1 is SSHAT and CDR2 is FNYEAQ in the germline V gene (reference sequence). The CDR3 runs to 13 residues.

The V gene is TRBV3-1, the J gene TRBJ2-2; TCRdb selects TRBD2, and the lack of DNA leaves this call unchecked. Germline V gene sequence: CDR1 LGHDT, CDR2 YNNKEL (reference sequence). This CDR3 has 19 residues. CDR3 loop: CASSQSVLAGGPRTGELFF.

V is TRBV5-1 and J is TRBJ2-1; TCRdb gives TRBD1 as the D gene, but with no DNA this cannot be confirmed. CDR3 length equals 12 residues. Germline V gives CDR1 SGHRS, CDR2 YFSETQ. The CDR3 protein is CASSSQGNEQFF.

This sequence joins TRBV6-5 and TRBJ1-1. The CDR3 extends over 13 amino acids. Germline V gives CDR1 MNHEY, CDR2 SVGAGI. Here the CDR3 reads CASSYRGGLEAFF.

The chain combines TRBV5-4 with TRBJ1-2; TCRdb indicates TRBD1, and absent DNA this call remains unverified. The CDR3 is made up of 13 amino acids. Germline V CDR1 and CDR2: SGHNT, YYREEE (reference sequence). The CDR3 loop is CASSLDGREGYTF.

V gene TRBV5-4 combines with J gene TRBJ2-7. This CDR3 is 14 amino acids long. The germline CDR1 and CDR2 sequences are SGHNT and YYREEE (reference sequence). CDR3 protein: CASSVGQEFYEQYF.

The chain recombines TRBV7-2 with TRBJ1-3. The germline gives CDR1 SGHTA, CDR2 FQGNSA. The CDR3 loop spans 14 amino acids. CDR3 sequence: CASSSTNSGNTIYF.